This section outlines one TCR beta chain sequence together with its context. This clonotype was recorded many times. Its cognate antigen has yet to be identified. Qualities for individual bases were not recorded, and no much larger clone is one base off. Ophthalmopathy patients had moderately to severely active disease, Clinical Activity Score of at least 3, NOSPECS grade of at least 4, and duration under 3 months. Exclusion was applied to patients with uncontrolled infections, other autoimmune diseases, pregnancy or lactation. Diagnoses were established on the basis of clinical symptoms, serum thyroxine and TRAb, thyroid ultrasound, and orbital computed tomography. PBMCs were separated from roughly 10 ml of fresh peripheral blood using Ficoll-Paque density gradient centrifugation. Trizol reagent was used to extract total RNA, and RNA quality was then checked on an Agilent 2100 Bioanalyzer. This entry belongs to a study of T cells in Graves' hyperthyroidism and ophthalmopathy (dated by TCRdb to between 2017 and 2020). As for the study more broadly: Peripheral blood samples were taken at the time of initial diagnosis, prior to any treatment. To identify TCR V-J signatures that set the groups apart, the researchers used a discovery cohort of about a hundred patients, made up of some 41 with Graves' ophthalmopathy and 57 with stable Graves' hyperthyroidism. Prospective prediction of ophthalmopathy was tested in an independent validation cohort consisting of 18 hyperthyroidism patients and about 17 patients who later progressed to ophthalmopathy. The roughly 94 discovery patients were randomly divided into training and test sets at a 7:3 ratio. Thyroid tissue and blood T-cell repertoires from six Graves' hyperthyroidism patients were also compared in the study. Following sampling, methimazole starting at 30 mg daily was given to hyperthyroidism patients, and high-dose intravenous methylprednisolone was given to ophthalmopathy patients. The paper reports TCR Vbeta CDR3 sequencing of approximately 140 peripheral blood samples: approximately 43 ophthalmopathy, fewer than 80 hyperthyroidism and approximately 17 progressor patients.

Study-level results and caveats: In validation, progression to ophthalmopathy was predicted by the model with approximately 67% sensitivity and 72.22% specificity, a median of about 6.4 months before onset. Most expanded thyroid clonotypes (frequency above 0.001) were also found in blood, which suggests that blood repertoires may mirror thyroid immune responses. Sample size was not statistically predetermined, and blinding of investigators to group allocation was not performed. A model built on a 13 V-J signature distinguished ophthalmopathy from stable hyperthyroidism, reaching over 85% sensitivity and about 81% specificity in cross-validation and 80%/75% in testing.

TCR beta CDR3 regions were amplified from RNA transcripts. A first-round RT-PCR of the TCR CDR3 used the HTBI primer set with the Qiagen OneStep RT-PCR kit. Libraries were constructed in a second round of multiplex PCR, after which size selection and purification were carried out. Libraries were sequenced paired-end with 100 bp reads on an Illumina HiSeq2000. The original pipeline was this. SOAPnuke was used to process the raw data, throwing out any read that contained adapters or uncalled bases, had a mean Phred below 15, or lacked an exact constant-primer or identifier match. High-quality paired reads were merged with COPE v1.2.5, and unique nucleotide sequences were defined as clonotypes. MiTCR v1.1 was used to align clonotypes to the IMGT TRBV, TRBD and TRBJ reference segments. Analysis was restricted to V-J combinations with a frequency above 0.0001, which covered roughly 99% of repertoires. A TCS score was defined as the ratio of F50 (clonal expansion) to E x V (chaos), with BLOSUM62-based TCRdist applied between CDR3 peptides within each V-J. Welch's t-statistics and random forest reduced around 520 V-J features to roughly 13, which were used in a naive Bayes classifier (R e1071). The Morisita-Horn index was used to measure how similar the thyroid and blood repertoires were. TCRdb reworked the public reads: Q25 trimming with fastp, MiXCR clone assembly, productive beta chains retained. Rows with a matching CDR3 protein are joined into one entry that keeps the most common DNA and genes. What appears here as the V and J calls and clone size reflects TCRdb's work, not the paper's. The sample has more than 500,000 distinct CDR3 sequences on record, roughly 14% of them singletons. Clones ranked in the top ten supply about 3.9% of the sample.

Sequencing used blood. The source is a woman between 35 and 50 years old with Graves' ophthalmopathy.

The DNA sequence follows: TGTGCCAGTAGTATAACGGATCCCGGGGAGCTGTTTTTT. This is translated as CASSITDPGELFF. The rearranged chain carries TRBV19 and TRBJ2-2; the D gene cannot be resolved reliably. V is shortened by 2 bases, J by 6 bases, and the region joining them spans 7 bases. CDR1 LNHDA and CDR2 SQIVND were looked up in the germline V gene (reference sequence). Taken from cysteine to phenylalanine, the CDR3 has 13 residues. The only DNA kept is the CDR3, 39 bases in frame from the first base.